The subject of this entry is one T cell receptor (beta chain). Its target is not known. Trimming removed 1 base at V and 1 base at J, with 10 bases between. The CDR3 consists of 15 residues. The V gene's germline CDR1 is SGHAT and CDR2 FQNNGV. The data derive from a study of response to subunit inactivated influenza vaccine. Study-wide points: Each seasonal influenza vaccination, the authors suggested, recruits few new T cells.

Each CDR3 protein is one row after TCRdb ran MiXCR on the RT-PCR reads. The sample carries about 500,000 distinct CDR3 sequences, approximately 17% recorded once. This sequence joins TRBV11-2 and TRBJ1-1, with a weak D call TRBD1 (6 bases). This receptor was taken from a man aged 45 to 70 who received an inactivated influenza vaccine. Sequenced material: CD4+ T cells sorted from PBMCs, taken roughly 24 months after vaccination. The CDR3 loop reads CASSLGTVGNTEAFF. The CDR3 DNA is TGTGCCAGCAGCTTAGGGACAGTGGGGAACACTGAAGCTTTCTTT.